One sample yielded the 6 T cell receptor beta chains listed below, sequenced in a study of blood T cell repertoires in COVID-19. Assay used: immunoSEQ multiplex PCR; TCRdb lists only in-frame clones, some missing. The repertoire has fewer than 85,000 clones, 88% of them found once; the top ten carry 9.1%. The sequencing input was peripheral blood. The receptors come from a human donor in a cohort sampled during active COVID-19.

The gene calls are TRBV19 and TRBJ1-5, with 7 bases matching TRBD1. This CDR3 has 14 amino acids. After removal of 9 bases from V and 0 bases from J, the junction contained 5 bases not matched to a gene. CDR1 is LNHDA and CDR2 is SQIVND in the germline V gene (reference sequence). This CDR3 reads CASAQGNSNQPQHF. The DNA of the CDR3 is TGTGCCAGCGCACAGGGGAATAGCAATCAGCCCCAGCATTTT. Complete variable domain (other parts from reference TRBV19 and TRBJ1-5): DGGITQSPKYLFRKEGQNVTLSCEQNLNHDAMYWYRQDPGQGLRLIYYSQIVNDFQKGDIAEGYSVSREKKESFPLTVTSAQKNPTAFYLCASAQGNSNQPQHFGDGTRLSIL.

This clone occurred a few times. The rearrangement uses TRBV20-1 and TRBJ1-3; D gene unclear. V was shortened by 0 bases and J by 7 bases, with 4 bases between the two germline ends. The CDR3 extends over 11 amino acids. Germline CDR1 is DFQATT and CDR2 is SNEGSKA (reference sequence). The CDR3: CSARDSNTIYF. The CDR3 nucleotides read TGCAGTGCTAGAGATTCGAACACCATATATTTT.

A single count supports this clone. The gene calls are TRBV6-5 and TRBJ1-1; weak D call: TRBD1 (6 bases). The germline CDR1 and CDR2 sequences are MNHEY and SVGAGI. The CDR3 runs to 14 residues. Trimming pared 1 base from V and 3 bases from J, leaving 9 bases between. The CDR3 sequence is CASSYYNRDTEAFF. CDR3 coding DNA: TGTGCCAGCAGTTACTACAACAGGGACACTGAAGCTTTCTTT.

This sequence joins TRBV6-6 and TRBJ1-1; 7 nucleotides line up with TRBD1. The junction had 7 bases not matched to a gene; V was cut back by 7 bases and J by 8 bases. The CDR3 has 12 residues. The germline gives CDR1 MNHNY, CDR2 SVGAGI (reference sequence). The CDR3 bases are TGTGCCAGCACTCAGGGGGTTAGCGAAGCTTTCTTT. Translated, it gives CASTQGVSEAFF.

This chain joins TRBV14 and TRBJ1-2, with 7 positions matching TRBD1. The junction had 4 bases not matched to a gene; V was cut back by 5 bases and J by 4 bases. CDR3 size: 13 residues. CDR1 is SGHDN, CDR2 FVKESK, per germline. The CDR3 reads CASSGDSSYGYTF. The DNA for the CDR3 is TGTGCCAGCAGCGGGGACAGCTCCTATGGCTACACCTTC.

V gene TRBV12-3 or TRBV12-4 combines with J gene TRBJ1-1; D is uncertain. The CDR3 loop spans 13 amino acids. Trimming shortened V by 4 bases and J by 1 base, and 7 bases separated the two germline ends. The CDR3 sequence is CASSSEWNTEAFF. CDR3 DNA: TGTGCCAGCAGTTCAGAATGGAACACTGAAGCTTTCTTT.